A selection of T cell receptor beta chains follows, all from one sample in a study of OX40 agonist ivuxolimab in advanced cancers. Measured with immunoSEQ multiplex PCR; TCRdb has only the in-frame clones, and not every one. This table has 65,000 to 70,000 clones, 82% appearing once. The sequencing here drew on CD4+ or CD8+ T cells sorted from blood, taken in a trial of the OX40 agonist ivuxolimab. The receptors stem from an adult with an advanced solid tumor such as melanoma, head and neck, liver or kidney cancer. Both conserved end residues are part of each CDR3. Each record gives: J gene, D gene, V gene, clone size, CDR3 length, CDR3 protein, CDR3 DNA. The D gene is left open where the match is weak. For some rows the clone size is stated as once, few or many, or as a class when expanded; others skip it.

TRBJ2-5 | TRBD1 | TRBV18 | - | 15 | CASSSDQGAVETQYF | TGTGCCAGCTCATCTGATCAGGGGGCTGTGGAGACCCAGTACTTC
TRBJ2-5 | TRBD2 | TRBV5-5 | - | 15 | CASSPLAGLQETQYF | TGTGCCAGCAGCCCACTAGCGGGACTACAAGAGACCCAGTACTTC
TRBJ2-3 | - | TRBV5-1 | - | 15 | CASSFGSPFTDTQYF | TGCGCCAGCAGCTTCGGCAGCCCCTTCACAGATACGCAGTATTTT
TRBJ1-1 | - | TRBV18 | - | 14 | CASSPATAGTEAFF | TGTGCCAGCTCACCAGCGACGGCGGGGACTGAAGCTTTCTTT
TRBJ1-1 | - | TRBV28 | - | 16 | CASSPPGARVNTEAFF | TGTGCCAGCAGTCCCCCCGGGGCGCGAGTGAACACTGAAGCTTTCTTT
TRBJ1-2 | - | TRBV28 | - | 16 | CASSFPGTETYYGYTF | TGTGCCAGCAGTTTCCCGGGGACCGAAACCTACTATGGCTACACCTTC
TRBJ2-5 | TRBD1 | TRBV11-2 | - | 14 | CASSSTGAGETQYF | TGTGCCAGCAGCTCGACAGGGGCAGGGGAGACCCAGTACTTC
TRBJ1-5 | - | TRBV21-1 | - | 17 | CASSPPKRDTDYQPQHF | TGTGCCAGCAGCCCCCCTAAGAGGGACACCGATTATCAGCCCCAGCATTTT
TRBJ2-3 | - | TRBV14 | few | 14 | CASSHLTGQGTQYF | TGTGCCAGCAGCCATTTGACCGGCCAAGGTACGCAGTATTTT
TRBJ1-1 | - | TRBV7-8 | few | 13 | CASSLQMNTEAFF | TGTGCCAGCAGCTTACAGATGAACACTGAAGCTTTCTTT
TRBJ2-5 | - | TRBV7-2 | few | 14 | CASSLLQGQETQYF | TGTGCCAGCAGCTTATTGCAGGGTCAAGAGACCCAGTACTTC
TRBJ1-2 | - | TRBV5-5 | - | 13 | CASSPGSDYGYTF | TGTGCCAGCAGCCCCGGGAGCGACTATGGCTACACCTTC
TRBJ1-2 | - | TRBV5-6 | once | 14 | CASSLKAGNYGYTF | TGTGCCAGCAGCTTGAAGGCGGGTAACTATGGCTACACCTTC
TRBJ2-3 | - | TRBV5-1 | - | 16 | CASTPILGTGTDTQYF | TGCGCCAGCACACCAATATTAGGAACGGGCACAGATACGCAGTATTTT
TRBJ1-4 | - | TRBV19 | - | 14 | CASMSISTNEKLFF | TGTGCCAGTATGTCAATCTCCACTAATGAAAAACTGTTTTTT
TRBJ1-1 | - | TRBV27 | - | 13 | CASSWSMNTEAFF | TGTGCCAGCAGTTGGAGCATGAACACTGAAGCTTTCTTT
TRBJ2-5 | - | TRBV7-2 | once | 13 | CASSLAQKETQYF | TGTGCCAGCAGCTTAGCCCAGAAAGAGACCCAGTACTTC
TRBJ2-2 | - | TRBV29-1 | once | 13 | CSVEDGNSQWLFF | TGCAGCGTTGAAGATGGAAACAGCCAGTGGCTGTTTTTT
TRBJ1-4 | - | TRBV7-9 | - | 15 | CASSLNQGSDEKLFF | TGTGCCAGCAGCTTAAACCAGGGTTCGGATGAAAAACTGTTTTTT
TRBJ2-2 | - | TRBV5-1 | - | 15 | CASSSGQTNTGELFF | TGCGCCAGCAGCTCGGGACAAACGAACACCGGGGAGCTGTTTTTT
TRBJ2-1 | - | TRBV28 | - | 15 | CASSLRGTSYNEQFF | TGTGCCAGCAGTCTAAGAGGGACCTCCTACAATGAGCAGTTCTTC
TRBJ1-2 | - | TRBV10-3 | - | 14 | CAIIEGLGSYGYTF | TGTGCCATCATCGAGGGGTTGGGGTCATATGGCTACACCTTC
TRBJ1-1 | - | TRBV7-8 | - | 13 | CASSLDGITEAFF | TGTGCCAGCAGCTTAGATGGGATTACTGAAGCTTTCTTT
TRBJ2-1 | TRBD2 | TRBV4-1 | - | 13 | CASSQVGTREQFF | TGCGCCAGCAGCCAAGTAGGGACTAGGGAGCAGTTCTTC
TRBJ1-1 | TRBD1 | TRBV18 | - | 13 | CASSPDRDAEAFF | TGTGCCAGCTCACCGGACAGGGACGCTGAAGCTTTCTTT
TRBJ2-3 | TRBD2 | TRBV2 | - | 17 | CASSVSREGQGTDTQYF | TGTGCCAGCAGTGTCAGCCGGGAGGGTCAGGGGACAGATACGCAGTATTTT
TRBJ1-5 | - | TRBV21-1 | - | 16 | CASRIRRTSSNQPQHF | TGTGCCAGCAGGATAAGGCGGACTTCTAGCAATCAGCCCCAGCATTTT
TRBJ2-7 | - | TRBV27 | - | 16 | CASSLVSGSPSYEQYF | TGTGCCAGCAGTTTAGTTTCTGGCTCCCCATCCTACGAGCAGTACTTC
TRBJ2-3 | - | TRBV6-5 | - | 14 | CASGKGLRTDTQYF | TGTGCCAGCGGAAAGGGGCTTCGCACAGATACGCAGTATTTT
TRBJ2-1 | TRBD1 | TRBV27 | - | 16 | CASSSIRQGAFNEQFF | TGTGCCAGCAGCTCCATTAGACAGGGGGCCTTCAATGAGCAGTTCTTC
TRBJ2-1 | TRBD1 | TRBV11-3 | - | 13 | CASSPGQFNEQFF | TGTGCCAGCAGCCCGGGACAGTTCAATGAGCAGTTCTTC
TRBJ2-2 | - | TRBV28 | few | 15 | CASSPTGTPTGELFF | TGTGCCAGCAGCCCTACCGGGACACCCACCGGGGAGCTGTTTTTT
TRBJ2-7 | TRBD1 | TRBV11-2 | - | 15 | CASSWTGGIDYEQYF | TGTGCCAGCAGTTGGACAGGGGGAATAGACTACGAGCAGTACTTC
TRBJ2-2 | TRBD2 | TRBV7-6 | few | 15 | CASSRGLAEGRELFF | TGTGCCAGCAGCCGAGGACTAGCGGAGGGGAGGGAGCTGTTTTTT
TRBJ1-2 | - | TRBV27 | few | 13 | CASSLDPNYGYTF | TGTGCCAGCAGTTTGGACCCTAACTATGGCTACACCTTC
TRBJ2-3 | TRBD1 | TRBV10-3 | - | 15 | CAISMTGNRADTQYF | TGTGCCATCAGTATGACAGGGAACAGGGCAGATACGCAGTATTTT
TRBJ1-4 | - | TRBV30 | - | 11 | CAFQEEEKLFF | TGTGCCTTTCAGGAGGAGGAAAAACTGTTTTTT
TRBJ2-5 | - | TRBV27 | - | 16 | CASSFRAPRVSETQYF | TGTGCCAGCAGTTTCCGGGCGCCAAGGGTGTCAGAGACCCAGTACTTC
TRBJ1-2 | TRBD1 | TRBV6-5 | - | 14 | CASRDRDRVHGYTF | TGTGCCAGCAGAGACCGGGACAGGGTTCACGGCTACACCTTC
TRBJ2-2 | TRBD1 | TRBV5-1 | - | 16 | CASSLNRGPGTGELFF | TGCGCCAGCAGCTTGAATAGGGGGCCGGGCACCGGGGAGCTGTTTTTT
TRBJ2-3 | TRBD1 | TRBV7-3 | few | 12 | CASSTGADTQYF | TGTGCCAGCAGTACAGGGGCTGATACGCAGTATTTT
TRBJ1-2 | - | TRBV20-1 | - | 11 | CSARLLRAEAF | TGCAGTGCTAGACTCCTCAGGGCGGAAGCCTTC
TRBJ1-3 | - | TRBV5-4 | - | 16 | CASSLIGVDSGNTIYF | TGTGCCAGCAGCTTGATAGGGGTTGACTCTGGAAACACCATATATTTT
TRBJ1-5 | - | TRBV19 | - | 13 | CARSGLCNQPQHF | TGTGCCAGAAGTGGGCTCTGCAATCAGCCCCAGCATTTT
TRBJ2-3 | - | TRBV5-1 | - | 13 | CASSIGPTDTQYF | TGCGCCAGCAGCATAGGGCCCACAGATACGCAGTATTTT
TRBJ2-3 | - | TRBV5-8 | - | 11 | CASSFEDTQYF | TGTGCCAGCAGCTTTGAGGATACGCAGTATTTT
TRBJ2-3 | - | TRBV6-5 | few | 12 | CASSYEQGTQYF | TGTGCCAGCAGTTACGAACAGGGAACGCAGTATTTT
TRBJ2-7 | - | TRBV30 | once | 12 | CAWTQGNYEQYF | TGTGCCTGGACCCAAGGCAACTACGAGCAGTACTTC
TRBJ1-1 | - | TRBV2 | few | 14 | CASSAEGRNTEAFF | TGTGCCAGCAGTGCAGAGGGAAGGAACACTGAAGCTTTCTTT
TRBJ2-3 | - | TRBV18 | - | 14 | CASSRDGSTDTQYF | TGTGCCAGCTCACGGGACGGAAGCACAGATACGCAGTATTTT
TRBJ1-2 | TRBD1 | TRBV9 | once | 14 | CASSGMTGGEFYTF | TGTGCCAGCAGCGGAATGACAGGGGGCGAGTTCTACACCTTC
TRBJ2-5 | - | TRBV10-3 | - | 12 | CAMGTFEETQYF | TGTGCCATGGGGACTTTTGAAGAGACCCAGTACTTC
TRBJ1-2 | - | TRBV18 | - | 13 | CASSPPLSGGYTF | TGTGCCAGCTCACCACCGCTCTCGGGGGGCTACACCTTC
TRBJ1-1 | - | TRBV30 | - | 13 | CAWTPAANTEAFF | TGTGCCTGGACCCCAGCTGCGAACACTGAAGCTTTCTTT
TRBJ2-2 | - | TRBV9 | - | 16 | CASSPRRDKNTGELFF | TGTGCCAGCAGCCCCAGGCGGGACAAGAACACCGGGGAGCTGTTTTTT